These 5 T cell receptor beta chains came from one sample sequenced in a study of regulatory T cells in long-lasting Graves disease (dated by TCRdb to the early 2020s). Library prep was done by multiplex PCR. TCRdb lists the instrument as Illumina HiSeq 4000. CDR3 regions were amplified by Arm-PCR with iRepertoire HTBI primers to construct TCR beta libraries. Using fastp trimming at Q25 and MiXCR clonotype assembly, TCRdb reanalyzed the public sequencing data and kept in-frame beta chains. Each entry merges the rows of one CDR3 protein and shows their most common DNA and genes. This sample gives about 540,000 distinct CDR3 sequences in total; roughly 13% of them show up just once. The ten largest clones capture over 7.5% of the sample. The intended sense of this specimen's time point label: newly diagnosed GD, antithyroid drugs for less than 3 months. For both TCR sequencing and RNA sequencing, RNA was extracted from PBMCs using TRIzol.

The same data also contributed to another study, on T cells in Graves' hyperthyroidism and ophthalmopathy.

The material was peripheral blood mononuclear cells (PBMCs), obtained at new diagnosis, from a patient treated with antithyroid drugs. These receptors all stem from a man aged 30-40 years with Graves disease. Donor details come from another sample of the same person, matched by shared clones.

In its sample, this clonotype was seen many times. The DNA of the CDR3 is TGTGCCAGCAGCTACAATCTCAAGCGGGAGAGTGAAGAGACCCAGTACTTC. It codes for CASSYNLKRESEETQYF. This chain connects TRBV7-8 to TRBJ2-5; 8 nucleotides agree with TRBD2. The trim removed 4 bases at V and 3 bases at J, leaving 13 bases unmatched. The germline V gene has CDR1 SGHVS and CDR2 FQNEAQ. The CDR3 totals 17 residues.

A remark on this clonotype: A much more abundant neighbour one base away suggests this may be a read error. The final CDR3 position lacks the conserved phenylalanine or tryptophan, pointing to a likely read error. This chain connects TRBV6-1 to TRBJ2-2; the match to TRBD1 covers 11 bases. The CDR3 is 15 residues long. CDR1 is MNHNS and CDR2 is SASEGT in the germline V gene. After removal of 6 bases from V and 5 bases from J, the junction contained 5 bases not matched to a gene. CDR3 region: CASREDRGRTGELFL. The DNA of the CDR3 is TGTGCCAGCAGGGAGGACAGGGGGCGGACCGGGGAGCTGTTTCTT.

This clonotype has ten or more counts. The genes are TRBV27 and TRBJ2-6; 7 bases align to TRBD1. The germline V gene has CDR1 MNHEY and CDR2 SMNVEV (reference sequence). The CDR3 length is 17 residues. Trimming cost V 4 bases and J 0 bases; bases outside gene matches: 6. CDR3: CASSSFDRASGANVLTF. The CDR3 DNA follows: TGTGCCAGCAGTTCGTTTGACAGGGCCTCTGGGGCCAACGTCCTGACTTTC.

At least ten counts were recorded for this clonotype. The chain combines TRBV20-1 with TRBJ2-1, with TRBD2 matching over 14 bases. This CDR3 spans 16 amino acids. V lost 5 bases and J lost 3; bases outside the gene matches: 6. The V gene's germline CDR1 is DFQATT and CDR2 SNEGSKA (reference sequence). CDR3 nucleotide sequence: TGCAGTGCTGGGACTAGCGGGAGAGGGGACTACAATGAGCAGTTCTTC. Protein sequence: CSAGTSGRGDYNEQFF.

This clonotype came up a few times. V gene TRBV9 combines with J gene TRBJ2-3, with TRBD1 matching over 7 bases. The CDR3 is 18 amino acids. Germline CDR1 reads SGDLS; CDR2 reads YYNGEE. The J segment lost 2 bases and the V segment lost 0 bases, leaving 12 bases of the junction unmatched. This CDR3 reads CASSVAPGTAGYTDTQYF. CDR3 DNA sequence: TGTGCCAGCAGCGTAGCGCCCGGGACAGCTGGATACACAGATACGCAGTATTTT.